This passage covers 20 T cell receptor beta chains from one sample sequenced in a study of control samples from healthy donors and cancer patients. The table came from immunoSEQ multiplex PCR; TCRdb's copy has only in-frame clones and leaves some out. The data contain 150,000 or so clones, approximately 94% of them singletons. The sequenced material came from blood. These receptors all come from a man aged 35-49 years in good health.

The chain couples TRBV15 to TRBJ2-1; D is ambiguous. The V gene's germline CDR1 is LNHNV and CDR2 YYDKDF (reference sequence). The CDR3 sequence is 15 residues long. Trimming took off 4 bases at V and 0 bases at J, with 10 bases between the two ends. The CDR3 region has the DNA TGTGCCACCAGCACCGACGGAAGCTCCTACAATGAGCAGTTCTTC. Its translation is CATSTDGSSYNEQFF.

This clone was seen once. The rearrangement uses TRBV7-9 and TRBJ1-2; D possibly corresponds to TRBD1 (5 bases). CDR3 length equals 15 residues. Trimming took 4 bases from V and 7 from J, leaving 19 bases between them. CDR1 and CDR2 (germline): SEHNR, FQNEAQ (reference sequence). CDR3 region: CASSSAGALHAGYTF. The CDR3 coding sequence is TGTGCCAGCAGCTCAGCCGGGGCCCTCCATGCTGGCTACACCTTC. Drawing the rest from reference TRBV7-9 and TRBJ1-2, the complete variable domain is DTGVSQNPRHKITKRGQNVTFRCDPISEHNRLYWYRQTLGQGPEFLTYFQNEAQLEKSRLLSDRFSAERPKGSFSTLEIQRTEQGDSAMYLCASSSAGALHAGYTFGSGTRLTVV.

This clone came up a few times. The genes are TRBV5-1 and TRBJ1-4; maybe TRBD1 (5 bases). The germline V gene has CDR1 SGHRS and CDR2 YFSETQ. This CDR3 has 13 amino acids. Trimming cost V 3 bases and J 8 bases, with 11 bases left between them. In DNA form, the CDR3 reads TGCGCCAGCAGCTCCCAGGGTGGGGAAAAACTGTTTTTT. Translated, it gives CASSSQGGEKLFF.

This chain links TRBV30 with TRBJ2-2, with 11 bases fitting TRBD2. This CDR3 contains 15 residues. The ends lost 2 bases at V and 6 bases at J; junction bases unmatched: 5. CDR1 is GTSNPN, CDR2 SVGIG, per germline (reference sequence). The CDR3 coding sequence is TGTGCCTGGAGTTTAGCGGGGGGGCCCGCCGGGGAGCTGTTTTTT. Translation gives CAWSLAGGPAGELFF.

The V call is TRBV15, the J call TRBJ1-4; perhaps TRBD1 as D (5 bases). Germline CDR1 is LNHNV and CDR2 is YYDKDF (reference sequence). This CDR3 spans 16 amino acids. Trimming cost V 0 bases and J 4 bases, with 12 bases left between them. CDR3 residues: CATSRDPGGINEKLFF. As DNA, the CDR3 is TGTGCCACCAGCAGAGATCCGGGGGGAATTAATGAAAAACTGTTTTTT. The full variable domain, with the rest looked up from reference TRBV15 and TRBJ1-4, is DAMVIQNPRYQVTQFGKPVTLSCSQTLNHNVMYWYQQKSSQAPKLLFHYYDKDFNNEADTPDNFQSRRPNTSFCFLDIRSPGLGDTAMYLCATSRDPGGINEKLFFGSGTQLSVL.

The chain joins TRBV24-1 to TRBJ1-2; a weak D match, TRBD1 (5 bases). The CDR3 has 12 residues. Trimming left V 2 bases short and J 12 bases short, with 12 bases between. Germline-derived CDR1 and CDR2 are KGHDR and SFDVKD. CDR3 DNA sequence: TGTGCCACCAGTGATTCCACAGGAAGGGACACCTTC. Protein product: CATSDSTGRDTF.

The chain joins TRBV5-1 to TRBJ1-1; D ambiguous. The V and J ends lost 4 bases and 1 base respectively, with 8 bases between them. Germline V gene lookup returns CDR1 SGHRS and CDR2 YFSETQ. This CDR3 has 13 residues. This CDR3 is CASSVDPNTEAFF. In DNA form, the CDR3 reads TGCGCCAGCAGCGTGGATCCGAACACTGAAGCTTTCTTT.

This chain joins TRBV5-1 and TRBJ2-1; 7 nucleotides line up with TRBD1. Germline V lookup: CDR1 SGHRS, CDR2 YFSETQ. J lost 3 bases, V lost 4 bases, and 7 bases had no gene match. There are 15 residues in the CDR3. CDR3 DNA: TGCGCCAGCAGCCTCGGGACAGCGAACTACAATGAGCAGTTCTTC. This encodes CASSLGTANYNEQFF.

This rearrangement joins TRBV4-1 to TRBJ2-7; 7 nucleotides line up with TRBD2. The CDR3 is made up of 13 amino acids. Germline CDR1 reads MGHRA; CDR2 reads YSYEKL. Trimming took 4 bases from V and 3 from J; bases not matched to a gene: 3. The CDR3 DNA is TGCGCCAGCAGCCCCGGGGGGAACTACGAGCAGTACTTC. It translates to CASSPGGNYEQYF.

The chain couples TRBV2 to TRBJ2-7; D is possibly TRBD1 (6 bases). Germline-derived CDR1 and CDR2 are SNHLY and FYNNEI. This CDR3 comprises 13 residues. V gave up 4 bases and J gave up 4 bases, with 11 bases separating them. CDR3: CASSAQGSYEQYF. CDR3 nucleotide sequence: TGTGCCAGCAGTGCACAGGGATCGTACGAGCAGTACTTC.

This chain uses TRBV11-2 with TRBJ1-2; 12 bases agree with TRBD1. CDR3 size: 12 residues. After removal of 11 bases from V and 7 bases from J, the junction contained 5 bases not matched to a gene. Per the germline V gene, CDR1 is SGHAT and CDR2 is FQNNGV. Written as DNA, the CDR3 is TGTGCCTCGGGACAGGGGGCGTTTGGCTACACCTTC. It yields the protein CASGQGAFGYTF. The variable domain in full, completed from reference TRBV11-2 and TRBJ1-2, reads EAGVAQSPRYKIIEKRQSVAFWCNPISGHATLYWYQQILGQGPKLLIQFQNNGVVDDSQLPKDRFSAERLKGVDSTLKIQPAKLEDSAVYLCASGQGAFGYTFGSGTRLTVV.

V is TRBV12-5 and J is TRBJ1-4, with D perhaps TRBD1 (6 bases). V was cut by 7 bases and J by 4 bases, with 16 bases left in between. The CDR3 is 15 amino acids. CDR1 and CDR2 from the germline V gene are LGHNT and FRNRAP. This CDR3 is CASDSGVSDNEKLFF. The CDR3 DNA sequence: TGTGCTAGTGATTCAGGGGTCTCCGATAATGAAAAACTGTTTTTT.

The V gene is TRBV10-1, the J gene TRBJ2-2, with 9 bases fitting TRBD2. V was pared by 3 bases and J by 1 base, with 9 bases of the junction left unmatched. Germline values: CDR1 WNHNN, CDR2 SYGVQD (reference sequence). The CDR3 runs 18 residues. CDR3 amino acids: CASSDSGLAGWNTGELFF. For the CDR3, the DNA is TGCGCCAGCAGTGATTCCGGGCTAGCGGGGTGGAACACCGGGGAGCTGTTTTTT.

The chain links TRBV18 to TRBJ1-1; D is perhaps TRBD1 (5 bases). Germline V gene data show CDR1 as KGHSH and CDR2 as LQKENI. V was cut by 2 bases and J by 1 base, with 11 bases left in between. This CDR3 has 15 amino acids. This chain's CDR3 is CASSPVRTPNTEAFF. Here the CDR3 DNA reads TGTGCCAGCTCACCAGTAAGGACACCGAACACTGAAGCTTTCTTT.

The chain couples TRBV10-2 to TRBJ1-2; D not certain. The length of the CDR3 is 15 residues. V lost 2 bases, J lost 6 bases, and 16 bases lay in between. CDR1 WSHSY and CDR2 SAAADI come from the germline V gene. CDR3 bases: TGCGCCAGCAGTGAGCGAGGAGGCAGGACGGATGGCTACACCTTC. This codes for CASSERGGRTDGYTF.

This chain connects TRBV7-2 to TRBJ1-2, with 10 bases that match TRBD1. The CDR3 totals 15 residues. V lost 3 bases, J lost 8 bases, and 9 bases stayed unmatched. Germline-derived CDR1 and CDR2 are SGHTA and FQGNSA. The CDR3 sequence is CASSLSRDRGNGYTF. CDR3 in DNA: TGTGCCAGCAGCTTGTCCCGGGACAGGGGTAACGGCTACACCTTC. The whole variable domain, filled in from reference TRBV7-2 and TRBJ1-2, reads GAGVSQSPSNKVTEKGKDVELRCDPISGHTALYWYRQSLGQGLEFLIYFQGNSAPDKSGLPSDRFSAERTGGSVSTLTIQRTQQEDSAVYLCASSLSRDRGNGYTFGSGTRLTVV.

V is TRBV6-6 and J is TRBJ1-5; no firm D call. Trimming took 2 bases from V and 0 from J, leaving 8 bases between them. CDR3 size: 15 residues. CDR1 and CDR2 (germline): MNHNY, SVGAGI (reference sequence). The CDR3 loop reads CASSYGRNSNQPQHF. CDR3 nucleotides: TGTGCCAGCAGTTACGGACGTAATAGCAATCAGCCCCAGCATTTT.

This chain joins TRBV30 and TRBJ2-5; D might be TRBD1 or TRBD2, each matching 5 bases. CDR1 GTSNPN and CDR2 SVGIG come from the germline V gene (reference sequence). With 8 bases removed from V and 5 bases from J, the gap between germline ends came to 15 bases. This CDR3 comprises 12 residues. The DNA for the CDR3 is TGTGCCCGCAGGGACCCCCCGGAGACCCAGTACTTC. Translating it yields CARRDPPETQYF.

A single count supports this clone. The chain is built from TRBV10-1 and TRBJ2-3, with 11 bases aligning to TRBD2. The junction had 8 bases not matched to a gene; V was cut back by 6 bases and J by 0 bases. The CDR3 extends over 17 amino acids. The germline V gene has CDR1 WNHNN and CDR2 SYGVQD (reference sequence). For the CDR3, the DNA is TGCGCCAGCAGCCCTGGACTAGCGGGTGCTAGCACAGATACGCAGTATTTT. Translating it yields CASSPGLAGASTDTQYF.

V and J are TRBV27 and TRBJ1-2; D ambiguous. In germline, CDR1 is MNHEY, CDR2 SMNVEV (reference sequence). Trimming stripped 5 bases from V and 4 bases from J, with 11 bases between. The CDR3 is 13 residues long. This CDR3 reads CASSTYGGYGYTF. CDR3 coding DNA: TGTGCCAGCAGTACATACGGAGGCTATGGCTACACCTTC.